Listed below are T cell receptor beta chains from one sample, sequenced in a study of T cell responses to AZD1222 COVID-19 vaccine. Only in-frame clones appear in the TCRdb table, and some are missing; sequencing was by immunoSEQ multiplex PCR. The sample lists more than 95,000 clones, about 93% occurring once. The sample in question was peripheral blood, obtained on day 0 of AZD1222 vaccination. These receptors originate from an adult in good health. The CDR3 runs from the conserved cysteine through the conserved F or W. A D gene is named only where the DNA matches it firmly. Clone size, where shown, is once, few, many, or a class for clones that have expanded.

CASSPRDRENSYEQYF	TGTGCCAGCAGCCCCAGAGACAGGGAAAACTCCTACGAGCAGTACTTC	few	TRBD1	TRBV11-3	TRBJ2-7
CARVRVSGNTIYF	TGTGCCAGAGTAAGGGTCTCTGGAAACACCATATATTTT	-	-	TRBV6-5	TRBJ1-3
CASSFHAGGSYEQYF	TGTGCCAGCAGTTTTCACGCGGGAGGGTCTTACGAGCAGTACTTC	-	TRBD2	TRBV28	TRBJ2-7
CASSSIAGTGTGELFF	TGTGCCAGCAGCTCGATAGCGGGAACGGGCACCGGGGAGCTGTTTTTT	once	TRBD2	TRBV7-9	TRBJ2-2
CASTLGASGTYEQYF	TGTGCCAGCACCCTTGGGGCTAGCGGGACTTACGAGCAGTACTTC	few	TRBD2	TRBV2	TRBJ2-7
CASSAILAGGNNEQFF	TGTGCCAGCAGCGCCATTCTAGCGGGAGGTAACAATGAGCAGTTCTTC	once	TRBD2	TRBV9	TRBJ2-1
CASSITLQGGNTEAFF	TGTGCCAGTAGTATAACTCTGCAGGGAGGGAACACTGAAGCTTTCTTT	-	-	TRBV19	TRBJ1-1
CASSPRGGISGTGDTQYF	TGTGCCAGCAGCCCTAGAGGGGGGATTAGCGGGACCGGGGATACGCAGTATTTT	-	TRBD2	TRBV7-3	TRBJ2-3
CASSLGAMSADTQYF	TGTGCCAGCAGCTTAGGGGCGATGTCAGCAGATACGCAGTATTTT	-	-	TRBV7-9	TRBJ2-3
CASLDLGRGAFF	TGTGCCAGCCTCGACCTCGGTCGGGGAGCTTTCTTT	-	-	TRBV28	TRBJ1-1
CASSEFGRGYEQYF	TGTGCCAGCAGTGAATTTGGGAGAGGTTACGAGCAGTACTTC	-	-	TRBV6-1	TRBJ2-7
CAWSGATGGAIRAGELFF	TGTGCCTGGAGTGGAGCGACAGGGGGCGCCATAAGGGCCGGGGAGCTGTTTTTT	-	TRBD1	TRBV30	TRBJ2-2
CASSQLRDNEQFF	TGTGCCAGCAGCCAGCTAAGAGACAATGAGCAGTTCTTC	-	-	TRBV7-9	TRBJ2-1
CASSEPGQGGDTQYF	TGCGCCAGCAGTGAGCCCGGACAGGGCGGCGATACGCAGTATTTT	-	TRBD1	TRBV10-2	TRBJ2-3
CASSKAGTSGTNTGELFF	TGTGCCAGCAGCAAGGCCGGGACTAGCGGGACGAACACCGGGGAGCTGTTTTTT	-	TRBD2	TRBV5-4	TRBJ2-2
CASSLYGVGTEAFF	TGTGCCAGCAGCTTATACGGGGTGGGGACTGAAGCTTTCTTT	-	-	TRBV7-2	TRBJ1-1
CASSLAVGAHRDEQFF	TGCGCCAGCAGCTTGGCCGTCGGAGCACATAGAGATGAGCAGTTCTTC	-	-	TRBV5-1	TRBJ2-1
CASSLRGTGYANTIYF	TGTGCCAGTAGCCTGAGGGGGACAGGGTATGCAAACACCATATATTTT	-	TRBD1	TRBV19	TRBJ1-3
CASSPLASSYEQYF	TGTGCCAGCAGCCCCCTGGCCAGCTCCTACGAGCAGTACTTC	once	-	TRBV27	TRBJ2-7
CASRQARGPTYPKNIQYF	TGTGCCAGCAGACAAGCGCGGGGGCCCACTTACCCTAAAAACATTCAGTACTTC	-	-	TRBV21-1	TRBJ2-4
CATSDPGTGYEQYF	TGTGCCACCAGTGATCCCGGGACAGGGTACGAGCAGTACTTC	-	TRBD1	TRBV24-1	TRBJ2-7
CASSYYGQPQHF	TGTGCCAGCAGTTACTACGGTCAGCCCCAGCATTTT	-	-	TRBV6-2/TRBV6-3	TRBJ1-5
CASSQEEGYNSPLHF	TGCGCCAGCAGCCAAGAGGAGGGGTATAATTCACCCCTCCACTTT	-	-	TRBV4-1	TRBJ1-6
CASRDSPLGNQPQHF	TGCGCCAGCAGGGACAGCCCCTTGGGCAATCAGCCCCAGCATTTT	-	-	TRBV4-1	TRBJ1-5
CAFKDRNNEKLFF	TGTGCCTTTAAGGACAGGAATAATGAAAAACTGTTTTTT	-	TRBD1	TRBV30	TRBJ1-4
CASSLRLGAYEQYF	TGTGCCAGCAGCTTGCGCCTCGGCGCCTACGAGCAGTACTTC	-	-	TRBV5-5	TRBJ2-7
CASSPRGQNTEAFF	TGTGCCAGCTCACCTAGGGGACAGAACACTGAAGCTTTCTTT	-	-	TRBV18	TRBJ1-1
CASSGEGEAFF	TGTGCCAGCAGCGGAGAGGGTGAAGCTTTCTTT	-	-	TRBV5-6	TRBJ1-1
CASSLGSKNTEAFF	TGTGCCAGCAGCTTGGGGAGCAAGAACACTGAAGCTTTCTTT	-	-	TRBV5-8	TRBJ1-1
CASKSPGGRRQFF	TGTGCCAGCAAATCCCCTGGCGGGAGGAGGCAGTTCTTC	-	TRBD2	TRBV6-5	TRBJ2-1
CASKMGQGGGYEQYF	TGTGCCAGTAAAATGGGACAGGGGGGTGGTTACGAGCAGTACTTC	-	TRBD1	TRBV19	TRBJ2-7
CASSTPSERGSSYNEQFF	TGTGCCAGCAGCACACCTTCTGAACGGGGGAGCTCCTACAATGAGCAGTTCTTC	-	-	TRBV28	TRBJ2-1
CASSLYGGARKEVDTEAFF	TGTGCCAGCAGTTTATATGGGGGGGCGCGAAAGGAGGTGGACACTGAAGCTTTCTTT	-	-	TRBV27	TRBJ1-1
CASSLVSSSYEQYF	TGTGCCAGCAGCTTAGTTAGTAGTTCCTACGAGCAGTACTTC	-	-	TRBV11-3	TRBJ2-7
CASSEDYPGSPLHF	TGTGCCAGCAGTGAAGACTACCCGGGCTCACCCCTCCACTTT	-	-	TRBV2	TRBJ1-6
CAWTRQGWPEAFF	TGTGCCTGGACCCGACAGGGGTGGCCTGAAGCTTTCTTT	-	TRBD1	TRBV30	TRBJ1-1
CASSLAGTGTGEQYF	TGCGCCAGCAGCTTGGCCGGGACAGGGACCGGCGAGCAGTACTTC	-	TRBD1	TRBV5-1	TRBJ2-7
CASSAHRLGSRSYEQYF	TGTGCCAGCAGCGCGCACCGTTTGGGCAGCCGTTCCTACGAGCAGTACTTC	-	-	TRBV7-9	TRBJ2-7
CASSSGGAVGQPQHF	TGTGCCAGCAGCAGCGGTGGGGCGGTGGGTCAGCCCCAGCATTTT	once	-	TRBV21-1	TRBJ1-5
CASSQLTGSTGELFF	TGTGCCAGCAGCCAATTGACAGGGTCCACCGGGGAGCTGTTTTTT	-	TRBD1	TRBV3-1/TRBV3-2	TRBJ2-2
CASSSVSDQPQHF	TGTGCCAGCAGCTCCGTCAGTGATCAGCCCCAGCATTTT	-	-	TRBV7-2	TRBJ1-5
CASSDAQQETQYF	TGTGCCAGCAGTGATGCACAGCAAGAGACCCAGTACTTC	-	-	TRBV25-1	TRBJ2-5
CASSPQRGVSTDTQYF	TGTGCCAGCAGTCCACAGCGGGGGGTTAGCACAGATACGCAGTATTTT	once	TRBD2	TRBV27	TRBJ2-3
CASSPFLDWNNYNEQFF	TGTGCCAGCAGCCCTTTCCTGGACTGGAACAACTACAATGAGCAGTTCTTC	-	-	TRBV7-6	TRBJ2-1
CSVDYVGGKETQYF	TGCAGCGTTGACTATGTGGGCGGAAAAGAGACCCAGTACTTC	-	-	TRBV29-1	TRBJ2-5
CASSRGPAAFF	TGTGCCAGTTCCCGTGGGCCGGCAGCGTTTTTT	-	-	TRBV19	TRBJ1-4
CASSQDFTEPHEQFF	TGTGCCAGCAGCCAAGATTTTACCGAGCCCCATGAGCAGTTCTTC	-	-	TRBV4-2	TRBJ2-1
CASSPPGLQGLAFF	TGTGCCAGCAGCCCCCCGGGTTTGCAGGGATTAGCTTTCTTT	few	-	TRBV5-6	TRBJ1-1
CASSLERDTQYF	TGTGCCAGCAGCTTGGAGCGGGATACGCAGTATTTT	-	-	TRBV5-5	TRBJ2-3
CSVQSNGYTF	TGCAGCGTACAGAGCAATGGCTACACCTTC	-	-	TRBV29-1	TRBJ1-2